A single sample gave rise to the 24 T cell receptor beta chains below, sequenced in a study of chemoradiotherapy in HPV16-positive cancers. Libraries were prepared by immunoSEQ multiplex PCR; TCRdb keeps only in-frame clonotypes and omits some of them. This table has over a thousand clones, 92% appearing once. The specimen comprised tumor tissue, sampled from a patient who underwent chemoradiotherapy. The receptor set was obtained from a human donor with HPV-associated anogenital cancer.

This chain uses TRBV30 with TRBJ1-6; TRBD1 matches 7 bases. This CDR3 region has 14 residues. In germline, CDR1 is GTSNPN, CDR2 SVGIG (reference sequence). V was pared by 2 bases and J by 7 bases, with 5 bases of the junction left unmatched. The CDR3 region has the DNA TGTGCCTGGAGTAGAGGACAGGCCAATTCACCCCTCCACTTT. Translation gives CAWSRGQANSPLHF.

The chain employs TRBV28 and TRBJ2-1; 12 nucleotides line up with TRBD1. Germline V CDR1 and CDR2: MDHEN, SYDVKM. The CDR3 contains 20 residues. With 6 bases clipped from V and 6 bases from J, the junction kept 21 bases outside the gene matches. The CDR3 coding sequence is TGTGCCAGCAGCCTCATGGGGCTCTTCGGGACAGGGGGCATGGGCAATGAGCAGTTCTTC. This encodes CASSLMGLFGTGGMGNEQFF.

This chain uses TRBV6-6 with TRBJ1-1; TRBD1 is a possible D gene (5 bases). Per the germline V gene, CDR1 is MNHNY and CDR2 is SVGAGI (reference sequence). Trimming left V 0 bases short and J 9 bases short, with 20 bases between. The CDR3 totals 16 residues. CDR3 DNA: TGTGCCAGCAGTTACTCGAACCCGGGTTTCGAGGGGAAAGCTTTCTTT. Translation: CASSYSNPGFEGKAFF.

The J gene is TRBJ2-3, the V gene TRBV9; D is possibly TRBD1 (6 bases). This CDR3 is built from 18 residues. V was shortened by 4 bases and J by 4 bases, with 25 bases between the two germline ends. Germline loops: CDR1 SGDLS, CDR2 YYNGEE. The CDR3 DNA reads as TGTGCCAGCAGCTTCAGCAAGGGGGTTGCGAACCTTCCAGATACGCAGTATTTT. It codes for CASSFSKGVANLPDTQYF.

About this clone: One end of the junction varies from germline; a read error may be responsible. The chain carries TRBV19 and TRBJ1-2; TRBD1 is a possible D gene (5 bases). CDR3 length: 12 amino acids. Looked up from germline, CDR1 is LNHDA and CDR2 is SQIVND (reference sequence). In DNA, the CDR3 is TGTGCCAGTAGTCGATCCCAGTGGGGCTTGGCCTTC. It is translated as CASSRSQWGLAF.

The sample holds a few counts of this clone. This rearrangement joins TRBV7-9 to TRBJ1-2, with unresolved D. The CDR3 is made up of 13 amino acids. Germline CDR1 SEHNR, CDR2 FQNEAQ (reference sequence). The germline V and J ends were trimmed by 0 bases and 4 bases, with 6 bases remaining between them. The CDR3 nucleotides are TGTGCCAGCAGCTTAGCCACATCCTATGGCTACACCTTC. Protein: CASSLATSYGYTF.

The V gene is TRBV10-3, the J gene TRBJ1-3, with D possibly TRBD1 on 6 matching bases. V dropped 0 bases and J dropped 0 bases, with 6 bases sitting between them. Germline V lookup: CDR1 ENHRY, CDR2 SYGVKD. The CDR3 runs to 15 residues. As DNA, the CDR3 is TGTGCCATCAGTGAGTCGGACAGCTCTGGAAACACCATATATTTT. As protein: CAISESDSSGNTIYF.

V and J are TRBV7-9 and TRBJ2-1; D remains unclear. V lost 7 bases to trimming and J lost 1 base, with 14 bases between them. The CDR3 contains 15 residues. Germline V gene data show CDR1 as SEHNR and CDR2 as FQNEAQ (reference sequence). The CDR3 is CASIPRAGSYNEQFF. Here the CDR3 DNA reads TGTGCCAGCATCCCAAGGGCAGGTTCCTACAATGAGCAGTTCTTC.

This chain connects TRBV11-1 to TRBJ2-5, with a weak D call TRBD2 (6 bases). This CDR3 contains 17 residues. The V gene lost 1 base and the J gene lost 2 bases, with 17 bases spanning the gap. Germline CDR1 reads SGHAT; CDR2 reads FQDESV (reference sequence). The CDR3 nucleotides are TGTGCCAGCAGCTTAGGGTCAGGGACTTCTCTTCAAGAGACCCAGTACTTC. Protein sequence: CASSLGSGTSLQETQYF. The complete variable domain, with remaining parts taken from reference TRBV11-1 and TRBJ2-5, reads EAEVAQSPRYKITEKSQAVAFWCDPISGHATLYWYRQILGQGPELLVQFQDESVVDDSQLPKDRFSAERLKGVDSTLKIQPAELGDSAMYLCASSLGSGTSLQETQYFGPGTRLLVL.

The chain joins TRBV6-5 to TRBJ2-7; 10 bases map to TRBD1. The CDR3 spans 15 residues. Germline CDR1 MNHEY, CDR2 SVGAGI. Trimming cost V 5 bases and J 3 bases; bases outside gene matches: 7. CDR3 in amino acids: CASSRSGQGGYEQYF. For the CDR3, the DNA is TGTGCCAGCAGTCGCTCAGGACAGGGGGGCTACGAGCAGTACTTC.

The chain couples TRBV4-1 to TRBJ1-2; TRBD1 agrees at 7 bases. The CDR3 loop spans 14 amino acids. With V trimmed by 0 bases and J by 4 bases, 2 bases remained unmatched. Germline CDR1 reads MGHRA; CDR2 reads YSYEKL. CDR3 sequence reads: CASSQDRGGYGYTF. CDR3 DNA sequence: TGCGCCAGCAGCCAAGACAGGGGGGGCTATGGCTACACCTTC.

Remarks on this clone: An end of the junction does not agree with germline; a read error may underlie this. Other DNA sequences in the same sample also yield this CDR3. This chain connects TRBV2 to TRBJ1-2; D uncertain. Germline V gene lookup returns CDR1 SNHLY and CDR2 FYNNEI. The CDR3 consists of 12 residues. CDR3 DNA: TGCGCCAGCAGTGAATTTATCTATGGCTACACCTTC. Encoded protein: CASSEFIYGYTF.

The CDR3 loop reads CASSRQVSTDTQYF. The CDR3 nucleotides are TGTGCCAGCAGTAGACAGGTTAGCACAGATACGCAGTATTTT. This sequence joins TRBV28 and TRBJ2-3, with a possible D match to TRBD1 (6 bases). CDR1 and CDR2 (germline): MDHEN, SYDVKM. The germline V and J ends were trimmed by 5 bases and 0 bases, with 9 bases remaining between them. The CDR3 totals 14 residues.

The chain employs TRBV12-5 and TRBJ1-1; unclear D gene. CDR3 length: 14 amino acids. The V and J ends lost 5 bases and 1 base respectively, with 11 bases between them. The germline V gene has CDR1 LGHNT and CDR2 FRNRAP. The CDR3 DNA reads TGTGCTAGTGGTCCGTCCGCAGAGAACACTGAAGCTTTCTTT. Translation gives CASGPSAENTEAFF.

This chain links TRBV30 with TRBJ2-1; D not resolved. The CDR3 length is 15 residues. V was trimmed by 5 bases and J by 4 bases, leaving 18 bases between them. Germline CDR1 GTSNPN, CDR2 SVGIG (reference sequence). In DNA, the CDR3 is TGTGCCTGGTCACCCGGGCCAGCTGAGTACAATGAGCAGTTCTTC. Protein sequence: CAWSPGPAEYNEQFF.

CDR3 loop: CATSKTTGELFF. CDR3 coding DNA: TGTGCCACCAGCAAGACGACCGGGGAGCTGTTTTTT. The rearrangement links TRBV15 to TRBJ2-2; unclear D gene. In germline, CDR1 is LNHNV, CDR2 YYDKDF (reference sequence). Trimming left V 4 bases short and J 5 bases short, with 5 bases between. The CDR3 covers 12 residues.

This chain uses TRBV6-5 with TRBJ2-3, with 8 bases matching TRBD1. Trimming took 7 bases from V and 6 from J; bases not matched to a gene: 6. CDR3 size: 13 residues. Germline V gene data show CDR1 as MNHEY and CDR2 as SVGAGI. This CDR3 reads CASMTGAVDTQYF. CDR3 DNA sequence: TGTGCCAGCATGACAGGGGCGGTGGATACGCAGTATTTT.

The chain couples TRBV20-1 to TRBJ1-1; no reliable D call. Germline lookup yields CDR1 DFQATT and CDR2 SNEGSKA (reference sequence). This CDR3 has 11 amino acids. V lost 0 bases and J lost 6, with 5 bases in between. For the CDR3, the DNA is TGCAGTGCTAGAGATTTCCCTGAAGCTTTCTTT. Its translation is CSARDFPEAFF.

This rearrangement joins TRBV19 to TRBJ2-5, with D unclear. In germline, CDR1 is LNHDA, CDR2 SQIVND (reference sequence). The V and J ends lost 2 bases and 1 base respectively, with 5 bases between them. The CDR3 extends over 13 amino acids. CDR3 DNA sequence: TGTGCCAGTAGTATACTATTCCAAGAGACCCAGTACTTC. This translates into CASSILFQETQYF.

The rearrangement links TRBV4-2 to TRBJ2-3, with 7 nucleotides matching TRBD2. The CDR3 is 14 amino acids. J gave up 3 bases and V 3 bases, and 3 bases lay outside the gene matches. Germline V gene data show CDR1 as LGHNA and CDR2 as YNFKEQ. The CDR3: CASSHWGGTDTQYF. Written as DNA, the CDR3 is TGTGCCAGCAGCCACTGGGGGGGGACAGATACGCAGTATTTT.

The chain uses TRBV19 and TRBJ1-5; 8 bases map to TRBD1. Per the germline V gene, CDR1 is LNHDA and CDR2 is SQIVND (reference sequence). V lost 1 base to trimming and J lost 0 bases; unmatched junction nucleotides: 11. There are 19 residues in the CDR3. CDR3 sequence (DNA): TGTGCCAGTAGTATAGGGTGGACAGGGCCCTCCTATAGCAATCAGCCCCAGCATTTT. Encoded protein: CASSIGWTGPSYSNQPQHF.

V and J are TRBV6-4 and TRBJ2-2, with 10 nucleotides matching TRBD2. The V segment lost 0 bases and the J segment 6 bases; nucleotides outside the gene matches: 1. The CDR3 has 15 residues. CDR1 is MRHNA, CDR2 SNTAGT, per germline. The CDR3 coding sequence is TGTGCCAGCAGTGACTCCCTAGCGGGAGCCGGGGAGCTGTTTTTT. It is translated as CASSDSLAGAGELFF.

This chain links TRBV7-8 with TRBJ1-6; D is undetermined. CDR3 size: 13 residues. Trimming removed 1 base at V and 13 bases at J, with 11 bases between. The germline V gene encodes CDR1 SGHVS and CDR2 FQNEAQ. The CDR3 DNA sequence: TGTGCCAGCAGCTTAGAATTGCCTGCTCCCCTCCACTTT. This codes for CASSLELPAPLHF.

The chain recombines TRBV4-1 with TRBJ2-4; D possibly matches TRBD1 or TRBD2 (7 bases each). The CDR3 has 16 amino acids. Trimming removed 2 bases at V and 6 bases at J, with 17 bases between. From germline, CDR1 is MGHRA and CDR2 YSYEKL. In nucleotides, the CDR3 is TGCGCCAGCAGCCAACCCCTGGGAGGGGGCATAAACATTCAGTACTTC. Residues: CASSQPLGGGINIQYF.